This T cell receptor (beta chain) was obtained from a study of cytomegalovirus exposure and HLA in healthy donors (dated by TCRdb to 2015 to 2018). Looking at the study overall: An earlier analysis of 587 of the donors reported under 300 Gb of sequence data and 117 million unique TCR beta sequences obtained from around 170 million T cells. Approximately 330 gigabases of sequencing data and around 80 million unique TCR sequences made up an early release that covered several hundred HLA-typed donors. Among the roughly 400 genotyped donors, under 90% belonged to the genetic ancestry cluster associated with self-reported Caucasian donors. The study aimed to test whether cataloging public T cell receptors could reveal signatures of past pathogen exposure. The study profiled the T cell repertoires of hundreds of subjects by immunosequencing and related them to cytomegalovirus serostatus. A separate validation cohort of roughly 120 different subjects was used in addition to the approximately 700-subject first cohort. High-throughput TCR immunosequencing, statistical association of individual TCRs with disease status, and machine learning were combined to predict cytomegalovirus infection status. A later analysis re-analyzed previously published TCR beta repertoires from about 730 donors and added high-resolution HLA genotyping to study TCR occurrence patterns. The later analysis used no new phenotypic data to find candidate immune exposures, relying instead on TCR beta sequences and their occurrence across donors. An earlier analysis of around 580 of the donors used high-throughput TCR beta sequencing to judge whether each TCR beta V gene segment behaved as functional or pseudogenic. Donor age, sex, ethnicity and CMV serostatus were compiled together with the repertoire data. In a later genetic analysis, genome-wide SNP genotypes for about 55% of the roughly 700 donors were used, and that subset was treated as a discovery cohort. All discovery cohort repertoires had been generated on a single sequencing platform. HLA typing covered class I and class II loci at four-digit resolution. The number of typed donors differed by locus: about 620-630 for A, B, C, DRB1 and DQB1; approximately 520 for DQA1; 606 for DPA1; and roughly 490 for DPB1. Roughly five DR-DQ haplotypes were treated as single units for association and clustering because of strong linkage in the cohort. On average, around 240,000 unique TCR beta nucleotide sequences were sequenced per donor among a few hundred genotyped donors of the cohort, with 15% to 20% of those sequences being non-productive. The paper's findings and limits, for the study overall: A group of highly shared sequence variants was considered likely to be a technical artifact of the sequencing pipeline. Most TCR sequences were observed very rarely across donors, whereas some public TCRs were present in many individuals. This cohort had only TCR beta chains sequenced, and the lack of alpha or paired-chain data limited which features could be detected. A later genetic analysis associated a missense DCLRE1C variant with V-gene and J-gene trimming of TCR beta chains, and an independent cohort replicated the association. A few of the identified cytomegalovirus-associated TCR beta chains were confirmed in vitro to be specific for cytomegalovirus antigens. A later analysis associated about 18,000 TCR beta sequences with specific HLA alleles at a false discovery rate of 0.05. The classifier was reported to diagnose cytomegalovirus status with high specificity and sensitivity in both the original and validation cohorts. According to a later analysis, most CMV-associated TCR beta chains appeared to be HLA-restricted, and the HLA associations seemed to be driven largely by CMV exposure. According to the authors, the approach could potentially be generalized to other disease states and immunological phenotypes. Broadly in line with IMGT annotations, most TCR beta V segments showed up in productive rearrangements about 87% or about 30% of the time in an earlier analysis of some 590 of the donors. The study gave a list of some 150 TCR beta chains associated with cytomegalovirus. Correlated functional status among segregating V segments might reflect linkage disequilibrium, but an unknown experimental factor could not be ruled out. The only immune exposure information available for the cohort was CMV serostatus. Because some donors lacked HLA typing at each locus, the association tests relied only on the typed subset. A further reported finding was that TCR beta sequences accurately predicted the HLA-A and HLA-B alleles for most subjects in the first cohort. Because the 87-base-pair reads could not distinguish some IMGT-functional V segments, including TRBV6-2 and TRBV6-3, those segments were excluded. In a later analysis, TCR association rates were found to vary across HLA loci, with the most associated TCRs seen for DRB1 alleles and the fewest for HLA-C alleles. When HLA alleles, especially DR and DQ, strongly co-occurred, attributing TCR associations to individual alleles was difficult. Because counts were too low, roughly 17 rarely observed V segments, including chromosome 9 orphons, were left out of the earlier analysis of some 640 of the donors. Compared with the roughly 720-donor mean, donors in an Asian-associated ancestry cluster had fewer N-insertions in productive TCRs, according to a later genetic analysis. The presence/absence analyses assumed that sequencing depth was roughly uniform across donors, and that assumption may not be true. In a later analysis, HLA-associated TCR beta chains were found to be more clonally expanded and to have lower generation probabilities than equally common non-associated chains. A later analysis reported that several top co-occurrence clusters appeared linked to parvovirus B19, influenza, CMV and Epstein-Barr virus.

For this clone: The antigen it binds to is not known. The input lacks base qualities; no much larger clone sits a single base away.

The cohort was made up of roughly 670 healthy bone marrow donors. Cohort members were all nominally healthy when sampled, although unrecorded immune exposures were likely present. The donor was CMV seropositive and belonged to the group of 250 to 300 seropositive cohort members. Every donor gave a peripheral blood sample, and the peripheral blood mononuclear cells from that sample were used for TCR beta sequencing. The Qiagen DNeasy Blood Extraction Kit was used to extract genomic DNA from the blood cell samples. The library was made by the immunoSEQ multiplex PCR assay. For the multiplex PCR, a mixture combining 60 forward primers for TCR Vbeta segments and 13 reverse primers for TCR Jbeta segments was used. A multiplex PCR assay on genomic DNA amplified the CDR3 region of rearranged TCR beta genes. Amplified TCR beta libraries were sequenced as 87-base-pair reads on the Illumina HiSeq System. In the source study's methods: Across the 670 or so repertoires, a later analysis counted tens of millions of unique TCR beta chains, around 11 million of which were shared by at least two donors. Raw reads were error-corrected and collapsed into unique sequences with a nearest-neighbor algorithm that merged closely related sequences to remove PCR and sequencing errors. V, D and J gene segments were assigned by aligning CDR3 sequences to IMGT reference sequences. For a sequence to be retained, at least a six-nucleotide match to both a V gene segment and a J gene segment was required. Rearrangements were called productive when the CDR3 lacked stop codons and stayed in frame with V and J; all others were non-productive. Following IMGT convention, CDR3 was defined as the stretch from the second conserved V-encoded cysteine up to the conserved J-encoded phenylalanine. Sequences without an unambiguous match to a single V gene segment were excluded from the earlier analysis of a few hundred of the donors. An earlier analysis of just under 600 of the donors called V segments functional above 56.7% productive rearrangements and segregating when the between-donor standard deviation exceeded 5%. A statistical classification framework was developed to diagnose cytomegalovirus status using the catalog of TCR beta chain sequences. In a later analysis, V and J genes were assigned by comparing TCR nucleotide sequences against IMGT/GENE-DB human TR gene sequences. A later analysis assigned CDR3 sequences and most-parsimonious VDJ recombination scenarios with the TCRdist pipeline. In a later analysis, every TCR beta chain was defined by the combination of its CDR3 amino acid sequence and its V-gene family, and reads without a unique V-gene family were dropped. In a later analysis, fewer than 600 highly shared, low-generation-probability nucleotide sequences were removed to address suspected cross-contamination and a sequencing artifact. In a later analysis, a clonal expansion index for each public chain was calculated from normalized within-repertoire ranks of inferred template counts. Generation probabilities in a later analysis came from a VDJ recombination model fitted to out-of-frame rearrangements, and those results were checked against IGoR. A later analysis scored TCR-TCR, TCR-HLA and TCR-CMV co-occurrence with hypergeometric tests, applying a repertoire-size bias correction to TCR pairs. A later analysis estimated false discovery rates by permuting HLA or CMV assignments 20 times. A later analysis grouped co-occurring TCRs with DBSCAN, adding TCRdist sequence similarity when clustering within HLA-allele-positive subsets. Co-occurrence clustering excluded repertoires with fewer than 30,000 or more than 120,000 public chains, plus five with anomalous nucleotide sharing. The clones in this table, taken by TCRdb from immuneACCESS, are in-frame only. Not every clone is retained; where verified, under half of the shortfall comes from an unresolved V gene, and the cause of the rest is unknown. V and J calls and clone size follow that table, whereas D and trimming were derived from the DNA. The sample table holds 130,000 to 150,000 clones, of which around 80% were seen once. The top ten clonotypes cover 8.8% of the sample.

Reading from cysteine to phenylalanine, the CDR3 counts 15 amino acids. Left in the record is the CDR3 DNA by itself, 45 bases read in frame from the first base. V loses 2 bases of germline sequence and J loses 1 base, and the interval between the two ends is 11 bases. CDR1 and CDR2, per the germline V gene, are SGHTA and FQGNSA. The rearrangement combines TRBV7-2 with TRBJ2-5; 6 matching bases give a weak D call of TRBD1. The sequenced sample consisted of PBMCs. The receptor comes from a woman in her fifties or sixties in good health and CMV-seropositive. The nucleotide sequence is given as TGTGCCAGCAGCTTACCCAGGGGTAGCCAAGAGACCCAGTACTTC. This sequence encodes CASSLPRGSQETQYF.